These 15 T cell receptor beta chains came from one sample sequenced in a study of T cells in Graves' hyperthyroidism and ophthalmopathy. Authors of the study amplified TCR beta CDR3 regions from RNA transcripts. RT-PCR in the first round (using the HTBI primer set) targeted the TCR CDR3. TCRdb passed the multiplex PCR reads through MiXCR, listing each CDR3 protein once. The sample records 700,000 or so distinct CDR3 sequences, 15% to 20% being singletons. The source material was blood. Receptors originate from a man younger than 35 with Graves' hyperthyroidism.

This clonotype was recorded many times. The chain joins TRBV7-9 to TRBJ2-5; D uncertain. Germline V gene data show CDR1 as SEHNR and CDR2 as FQNEAQ (reference sequence). V was trimmed by 6 bases and J by 2 bases, leaving 7 bases between them. The CDR3 is 12 residues long. The CDR3 nucleotides read TGTGCCAGCAGGGCTCATCAAGAGACCCAGTACTTC. Protein: CASRAHQETQYF.

This clonotype was counted ten times or more. The chain combines TRBV28 with TRBJ2-1; tentatively, D is TRBD2 (6 bases). V was trimmed by 7 bases and J by 1 base, leaving 17 bases between them. The length of the CDR3 is 16 residues. Germline V gene data show CDR1 as MDHEN and CDR2 as SYDVKM. CDR3 bases: TGTGCCAGCAACCCGGGCGGGGCGGGGTCCTACAATGAGCAGTTCTTC. It codes for CASNPGGAGSYNEQFF.

This chain links TRBV20-1 with TRBJ2-5, with a tentative D call TRBD2 (5 bases). Germline-derived CDR1 and CDR2 are DFQATT and SNEGSKA (reference sequence). V lost 0 bases, J lost 10 bases, and 15 bases lay in between. The CDR3 totals 13 residues. The CDR3 spells CSAREVGSGYQYF. DNA of the CDR3: TGCAGTGCTAGAGAAGTAGGCTCGGGATACCAGTACTTC.

This clonotype was counted many times. The V and J genes are TRBV11-3 and TRBJ2-1, with 10 bases lining up with TRBD2. The CDR3 sequence is 15 residues long. The germline CDR1 and CDR2 sequences are SGHNT and YENEEA. Trimming took 5 bases from V and 2 from J; bases not matched to a gene: 3. CDR3 loop: CASSQSGRAYNEQFF. The CDR3 bases are TGTGCCAGCAGCCAAAGCGGGAGGGCCTACAATGAGCAGTTCTTC.

Ten or more counts support this clonotype. The gene calls are TRBV2 and TRBJ1-2; 7 bases line up with TRBD1. The CDR3 covers 14 residues. Germline lookup yields CDR1 SNHLY and CDR2 FYNNEI. The trim removed 4 bases at V and 2 bases at J, leaving 4 bases unmatched. The CDR3 is CASSGTGGNYGYTF. The CDR3 coding sequence is TGTGCCAGCAGTGGGACAGGAGGAAACTATGGCTACACCTTC.

The rearrangement joins TRBV10-3 to TRBJ2-3, with D maybe TRBD2 (6 bases). Trimming pared 4 bases from V and 2 bases from J, leaving 13 bases between. The CDR3 has 15 amino acids. The V gene's germline CDR1 is ENHRY and CDR2 SYGVKD. CDR3 sequence (DNA): TGTGCCATCAGTGTGGTAGGGAGGTCCACAGATACGCAGTATTTT. It yields the protein CAISVVGRSTDTQYF.

This clonotype was picked up a small number of times. V is TRBV20-1 and J is TRBJ1-5; the D is unclear. V lost 0 bases, J lost 9 bases, and 9 bases lay in between. This CDR3 has 12 amino acids. Germline lookup yields CDR1 DFQATT and CDR2 SNEGSKA (reference sequence). CDR3 DNA: TGCAGTGCTAGAGATTGGTATGGGCCCCAGCATTTT. Protein product: CSARDWYGPQHF.

This clonotype has at least ten counts. The CDR3 DNA reads TGTGCCAGCACCGAGGCCGGACTGGGATATAGCAATCAGCCCCAGCATTTT. It codes for CASTEAGLGYSNQPQHF. The genes are TRBV2 and TRBJ1-5; D uncertain. This CDR3 has 17 amino acids. CDR1 SNHLY and CDR2 FYNNEI come from the germline V gene. V was trimmed by 7 bases and J by 0 bases, leaving 19 bases between them.

The rearrangement links TRBV4-2 to TRBJ2-7; D remains unclear. The germline gives CDR1 LGHNA, CDR2 YNFKEQ. The CDR3 extends over 16 amino acids. Trimming took 0 bases from V and 1 from J, leaving 13 bases between them. CDR3 nucleotide sequence: TGTGCCAGCAGCCAAGATCTCTCAGATGGGTCCTACGAGCAGTACTTC. Translation: CASSQDLSDGSYEQYF.

The chain combines TRBV2 with TRBJ1-5; 8 positions match TRBD1. Trimming removed 3 bases from V and 4 bases from J; junction bases left unmatched: 14. The germline gives CDR1 SNHLY, CDR2 FYNNEI. This CDR3 is built from 18 residues. The CDR3 spells CASSDLGRGHLRNQPQHF. The CDR3, as DNA: TGTGCCAGCAGTGATTTGGGCAGGGGGCACTTAAGGAATCAGCCCCAGCATTTT.

This clonotype was counted ten times or more. CDR3 DNA sequence: TGTGCCAGCAGTCGGACTAGCGGGAGTTTAACCTACGAGCAGTACTTC. It yields the protein CASSRTSGSLTYEQYF. The V and J genes are TRBV28 and TRBJ2-7, with TRBD2 identical over 13 bases. V was pared by 5 bases and J by 2 bases, with 6 bases of the junction left unmatched. Per germline, CDR1 MDHEN and CDR2 SYDVKM. The CDR3 consists of 16 residues.

This chain uses TRBV25-1 with TRBJ2-7; D ambiguous. Trimming stripped 4 bases from V and 1 base from J, with 8 bases between. The germline CDR1 and CDR2 sequences are MGHDK and SYGVNS. There are 13 residues in the CDR3. The CDR3 nucleotides are TGTGCCAGCAGTGCTACGGCTTCCTACGAGCAGTACTTC. Protein sequence: CASSATASYEQYF.

This clonotype appeared many times. The V call is TRBV20-1, the J call TRBJ2-7; the D is unclear. CDR1 is DFQATT, CDR2 SNEGSKA, per germline (reference sequence). V was pared by 3 bases and J by 5 bases, with 14 bases between. The CDR3 runs to 13 residues. CDR3 nucleotides: TGCAGTGCTAGGGCCCACGCAGATAACGAGCAGTACTTC. Its translation is CSARAHADNEQYF.

This clonotype was observed a handful of times. The rearrangement uses TRBV3-1 and TRBJ2-7; D is ambiguous. With 4 bases removed from V and 5 bases from J, the gap between germline ends came to 15 bases. Germline lookup yields CDR1 LGHDT and CDR2 YNNKEL (reference sequence). The CDR3 runs to 14 residues. This CDR3 reads CASSLGYATDEQYF. The CDR3, as DNA: TGTGCCAGCAGCCTTGGATATGCGACCGACGAGCAGTACTTC.

This clonotype was observed a handful of times. V is TRBV20-1 and J is TRBJ2-3, with D perhaps matching TRBD1 (5 bases). Germline lookup yields CDR1 DFQATT and CDR2 SNEGSKA (reference sequence). The CDR3 has 11 residues. The V and J ends lost 6 bases and 6 bases respectively, with 10 bases between them. This CDR3 reads CSAKQGDTQYF. CDR3 DNA sequence: TGCAGTGCGAAGCAGGGCGATACGCAGTATTTT.